The 24 T cell receptor beta chains below come from one sample, sequenced in a study of cytomegalovirus exposure and HLA in healthy donors. Vbeta (60) and Jbeta (13) primers were used in the PCR. Sequencing was performed with immunoSEQ multiplex PCR; in TCRdb, only in-frame clones are kept and a portion is missing. The table lists some 120,000 clones, 70% to 85% of them singletons. The material sequenced was PBMCs. All receptors derive from a man aged 18 to 30 in good health and CMV-seronegative.

The chain links TRBV6-1 to TRBJ2-7, with D possibly being TRBD2 (6 bases). The germline CDR1 and CDR2 sequences are MNHNS and SASEGT. The CDR3 is 15 amino acids. V was clipped by 3 bases and J by 5 bases, with 17 bases between them. CDR3 sequence: CASSDLSGGNNEQYF. As DNA, the CDR3 is TGTGCCAGCAGTGACCTTTCCGGGGGAAACAACGAGCAGTACTTC.

This clone was recorded a few times. The chain joins TRBV6-1 to TRBJ2-1; 10 positions agree with TRBD2. Germline CDR1 MNHNS, CDR2 SASEGT. The CDR3 loop spans 15 amino acids. Losses at the gene ends were 4 bases for V and 6 bases for J; bases not matched to a gene: 6. The CDR3 spells CASSALAGAFNEQFF. The DNA of the CDR3 is TGTGCCAGCAGTGCCCTAGCGGGGGCCTTCAATGAGCAGTTCTTC.

This clone was observed once. The chain employs TRBV7-3 and TRBJ2-3; TRBD2 is a possible D gene (7 bases). There are 14 residues in the CDR3. Trimming took 2 bases from V and 6 from J, leaving 12 bases between them. The germline gives CDR1 SGHTA, CDR2 FQGTGA. CDR3 nucleotide sequence: TGTGCCAGCAGCTTAGGGGGGGCGAAGGATACGCAGTATTTT. Translation: CASSLGGAKDTQYF.

This clone has just a few counts. The chain combines TRBV19 with TRBJ1-6; D is perhaps TRBD1 (6 bases). The V end lost 2 bases, the J end lost 5 bases, and 10 bases lay between the germline ends. Per germline, CDR1 LNHDA and CDR2 SQIVND (reference sequence). This CDR3 is built from 15 residues. The CDR3 here is CASSILGQHNSPLHF. The CDR3 bases are TGTGCCAGTAGTATACTAGGACAGCATAATTCACCCCTCCACTTT.

The chain uses TRBV10-2 and TRBJ1-6; tentatively, D is TRBD1 (5 bases). Deletions cut 3 bases from V and 6 bases from J, with 6 bases between. The CDR3 has 13 residues. CDR1 WSHSY and CDR2 SAAADI come from the germline V gene. CDR3 in amino acids: CASSDRANSPLHF. DNA for the CDR3: TGCGCCAGCAGTGACAGGGCTAATTCACCCCTCCACTTT.

V usage is TRBV9 and J usage is TRBJ1-5; TRBD1 agrees at 9 bases. CDR1 is SGDLS and CDR2 is YYNGEE in the germline V gene. This CDR3 region has 15 residues. J was trimmed by 0 bases and V by 8 bases; bases with no gene match: 6. Here the CDR3 reads CASSGTGISNQPQHF. The DNA for the CDR3 is TGTGCCAGTTCCGGGACAGGGATTAGCAATCAGCCCCAGCATTTT.

V usage is TRBV19 and J usage is TRBJ2-1; D gene unclear. The V and J ends lost 8 bases and 9 bases respectively, with 11 bases between them. The CDR3 consists of 11 residues. Looked up from germline, CDR1 is LNHDA and CDR2 is SQIVND (reference sequence). CDR3 region: CASRTSIEQFF. The DNA for the CDR3 is TGTGCCAGTCGAACGAGTATTGAGCAGTTCTTC.

V and J are TRBV11-2 and TRBJ1-4, with D unclear. The CDR3 is made up of 14 amino acids. V was cut by 2 bases and J by 7 bases, with 11 bases left in between. CDR1 and CDR2 from the germline V gene are SGHAT and FQNNGV. CDR3 DNA: TGTGCCAGCAGCTTAACGGGGATCACTGAAAAACTGTTTTTT. It is translated as CASSLTGITEKLFF.

The chain employs TRBV19 and TRBJ1-1; TRBD1 aligns across 9 bases. Per germline, CDR1 LNHDA and CDR2 SQIVND (reference sequence). Trimming at V came to 7 bases and at J to 2 bases, leaving 14 bases not matched to a gene. The CDR3 runs to 17 residues. The CDR3 region is CASTLDRGGWTNTEAFF. Here the CDR3 DNA reads TGTGCCAGTACCCTGGACAGGGGCGGGTGGACAAACACTGAAGCTTTCTTT.

CDR3 sequence reads: CASSLLRGPQHF. DNA for the CDR3: TGTGCCAGCAGCTTACTCAGAGGGCCCCAGCATTTT. This sequence joins TRBV7-8 and TRBJ1-5; D remains ambiguous. Trimming cost V 2 bases and J 9 bases, with 8 bases left between them. This CDR3 has 12 amino acids. Germline values: CDR1 SGHVS, CDR2 FQNEAQ.

This chain links TRBV5-4 with TRBJ2-7; 7 bases fit TRBD1. Germline V gene data show CDR1 as SGHNT and CDR2 as YYREEE (reference sequence). This CDR3 has 12 amino acids. J gave up 6 bases and V 5 bases, and 5 bases lay outside the gene matches. The CDR3 DNA is TGTGCCAGCAGGGAGACAGGGACCGAGCAGTACTTC. Translation: CASRETGTEQYF.

This clone is a singleton in its sample. The V and J genes are TRBV6-5 and TRBJ1-2, with 9 bases aligning to TRBD1. The CDR3 extends over 14 amino acids. Germline V gives CDR1 MNHEY, CDR2 SVGAGI. Trimming removed 6 bases from V and 5 bases from J; junction bases left unmatched: 7. CDR3 protein: CASRLTGTGYGYTF. The DNA for the CDR3 is TGTGCCAGCAGGTTGACCGGGACAGGGTATGGCTACACCTTC.

The rearrangement joins TRBV5-6 to TRBJ2-5; 8 bases align to TRBD1. The end of the DNA is better explained by TRBJ2-7, so the J call may be wrong. Germline CDR1 and CDR2: SGHDT and YYEEEE. CDR3 length equals 15 residues. CDR3 region: CASSLSGTGHYEQYF. DNA of the CDR3: TGTGCCAGCAGCCTCTCCGGGACAGGACACTACGAGCAGTACTTC.

This chain joins TRBV13 and TRBJ2-2, with 7 bases fitting TRBD1. Germline V gene data show CDR1 as PRHDT and CDR2 as FYEKMQ (reference sequence). Trimming cost V 3 bases and J 2 bases; bases outside gene matches: 3. The CDR3 has 15 amino acids. CDR3 in DNA: TGTGCCAGCAGCTTCGGGACAGCCAACACCGGGGAGCTGTTTTTT. This encodes CASSFGTANTGELFF.

The rearrangement uses TRBV29-1 and TRBJ1-1, with TRBD1 matching 7 bases. CDR3 size: 13 residues. The V and J ends lost 3 bases and 0 bases, in that order; junction bases with no gene match: 1. Germline V gene lookup returns CDR1 SQVTM and CDR2 ANQGSEA. This CDR3 is CSVEGQMNTEAFF. CDR3 nucleotide sequence: TGCAGCGTTGAGGGACAGATGAACACTGAAGCTTTCTTT.

This rearrangement joins TRBV10-3 to TRBJ1-2, with D maybe TRBD1 (6 bases). The CDR3 extends over 12 amino acids. CDR1 and CDR2 (germline): ENHRY, SYGVKD. Trimming shortened V by 10 bases and J by 2 bases, and 11 bases separated the two germline ends. The CDR3 DNA reads TGTGCCACTCTAGGGGGAAACTATGGCTACACCTTC. The encoded protein is CATLGGNYGYTF.

This chain joins TRBV27 and TRBJ2-7; tentative D call: TRBD1 (5 bases). V was pared by 2 bases and J by 6 bases, with 14 bases between. There are 14 residues in the CDR3. The V gene's germline CDR1 is MNHEY and CDR2 SMNVEV (reference sequence). As DNA, the CDR3 is TGTGCCAGCAGTTTAAAGCCTCAGGGATTCGAGCAGTACTTC. Its protein product is CASSLKPQGFEQYF.

CDR3 region: CASSIWDRGLSPLHF. The CDR3 DNA reads as TGCGCCAGCAGTATCTGGGACAGGGGGCTTTCACCCCTCCACTTT. This sequence joins TRBV5-1 and TRBJ1-6, with TRBD1 matching over 12 bases. Germline values: CDR1 SGHRS, CDR2 YFSETQ. The CDR3 sequence is 15 residues long. V was clipped by 5 bases and J by 9 bases; unmatched bases: 6.

This chain uses TRBV5-1 with TRBJ2-5; unclear D gene. Trimming cost V 3 bases and J 0 bases, with 6 bases left between them. The germline V gene encodes CDR1 SGHRS and CDR2 YFSETQ. The CDR3 runs 13 residues. The CDR3 bases are TGCGCCAGCAGCTGGCGGAACCAAGAGACCCAGTACTTC. Its translation is CASSWRNQETQYF.

This clone has only one observation. The V gene is TRBV7-2, the J gene TRBJ2-3; the match to TRBD1 covers 9 bases. The CDR3 has 15 amino acids. Trimming took 5 bases from V and 3 from J; bases not matched to a gene: 6. Germline lookup yields CDR1 SGHTA and CDR2 FQGNSA. The CDR3 DNA sequence: TGTGCCAGCAGCCTGGGACAGGGAAGGACAGATACGCAGTATTTT. This sequence encodes CASSLGQGRTDTQYF.

This clone was observed a single time. J is TRBJ2-7 and V is TRBV14; 8 bases map to TRBD1. Unmatched junction bases numbered 6, after V lost 0 bases and J lost 2 bases. Germline V CDR1 and CDR2: SGHDN, FVKESK. This CDR3 spans 16 amino acids. CDR3 in DNA: TGTGCCAGCAGCCAAGAAGGACAGGGCCCTACCTACGAGCAGTACTTC. Amino acids: CASSQEGQGPTYEQYF.

Worth noting for this clone: This specimen includes other DNA sequences encoding the same CDR3. The gene calls are TRBV6-1 and TRBJ1-3, with D possibly being TRBD1 (6 bases). Trimming stripped 2 bases from V and 1 base from J, with 15 bases between. CDR1 is MNHNS, CDR2 SASEGT, per germline. The CDR3 is made up of 17 amino acids. The CDR3 bases are TGTGCCAGCAGTGAATCCGGGGGGCTGGTATCTGGAAACACCATATATTTT. It specifies CASSESGGLVSGNTIYF.

The V and J genes are TRBV6-5 and TRBJ2-3; D perhaps matches TRBD2 (5 bases). The V gene lost 3 bases and the J gene lost 6 bases, with 7 bases spanning the gap. There are 12 residues in the CDR3. Germline assignment: CDR1 MNHEY and CDR2 SVGAGI. In DNA form, the CDR3 reads TGTGCCAGCAGTTATCGAGGGGATACGCAGTATTTT. Protein: CASSYRGDTQYF.

This clone appeared a single time. The chain couples TRBV27 to TRBJ2-7, with D perhaps matching TRBD1 (6 bases). From germline, CDR1 is MNHEY and CDR2 SMNVEV (reference sequence). The CDR3 loop spans 15 amino acids. V dropped 10 bases and J dropped 2 bases, with 21 bases sitting between them. The CDR3 spells CATEKVGRGTYEQYF. CDR3 DNA sequence: TGTGCCACTGAAAAGGTGGGCAGGGGTACCTACGAGCAGTACTTC.